The clone carrying this T cell receptor (beta chain) came up many times. The data stem from a study of early T cells in non-severe SARS-CoV-2 infection. Turning to the study itself: Sequenced bulk RNA came from whole blood that was unsorted, and chains were unpaired.

Unique molecular identifier tags were affixed to discrete cDNA molecules. MiXCR, run by TCRdb on the 5' RACE reads, gives a single entry per CDR3 protein. The sample lists roughly 35,000 distinct CDR3 sequences, 4.5% to 7% occurring once. CDR3 length: 16 amino acids. After removal of 5 bases from V and 10 bases from J, the junction contained 12 bases not matched to a gene. The J gene is TRBJ2-2, the V gene TRBV12-3 or TRBV12-4; TRBD1 aligns across 11 bases. The receptor comes from an adult who was a healthcare worker with PCR-confirmed SARS-CoV-2 infection or an uninfected control (not recorded which). Input material: whole blood. The CDR3 coding sequence is TGTGCCAGCAGTCCCCGGACAGGGGGCGATACTACGGAGCTGTTTTTT. It specifies CASSPRTGGDTTELFF.